The T cell receptor beta chain under discussion was sequenced for a study of blood T cell repertoires in COVID-19. Study overall: From T cells, B-cell-depleted T cells, or PBMCs came the material, which was cDNA or gDNA.

The V end was cut by 2 bases, the J end by 3 bases, with 11 bases between. Looked up from germline, CDR1 is MNHEY and CDR2 is SVGEGT. This CDR3 is 14 amino acids long. Two negative PCRs, clearance, or symptom resolution had been documented for recovered Cohort 3 donors. This table comes from immunoSEQ multiplex PCR, and its TCRdb copy is limited to in-frame clones, with some not included. The sample yields about 360,000 clones, around 87% seen once. The gene calls are TRBV6-2 or TRBV6-3 and TRBJ2-7, with D possibly matching TRBD1 (6 bases). The sequence derives from a man aged 30 to 45 who had recovered from COVID-19. Sequenced material: PBMCs or T cells enriched from blood (not recorded which). CDR3 sequence reads: CASSYTTGLYEQYF. The CDR3 coding sequence is TGTGCCAGCAGTTACACGACAGGACTCTACGAGCAGTACTTC.